Sequencing of this T cell receptor beta chain was carried out in a study of CD4 T cells in relation to SARS-CoV-2 and coronaviruses (dated by TCRdb to about 2021). As for the study more broadly: In the ViraFEST assay, PBMCs were grown with antigen for 9 to 10 days, and TCR beta CDR3s were then sequenced to identify antigen-specific clonal expansions. An HIV-1 Nef peptide pool or a culture without peptide was used as the negative reference condition. Using patient-derived lymphoblastoid cell lines, the shared crossreactive spike epitopes were mapped to their HLA restriction. At the level of individual TCR clonotypes, the study measured memory CD4+ T cell crossreactivity between SARS-CoV-2 spike protein and common cold coronavirus spike proteins. The Adaptive Biotechnologies TCR-sequencing kit was used for samples from three pre-COVID donors and for the naive versus memory experiments, whereas the other data were Illumina-based. A different, Illumina-based TCR-beta assay was used to sequence expansion assays from other donors in the study. What the work shows at the level of the full study, not this receptor alone: Significantly weaker SARS-CoV-2-driven expansion was shown by crossreactive clones than by monoreactive clones, consistent with antigenic imprinting. About 65% of donors had memory CD4+ clonotypes that crossrecognized SARS-CoV-2 and at least one common cold coronavirus spike. Since the crossreactivity analysis centred on spike protein, crossreactivity against other viral proteins was not assessed. Pre-pandemic and post-infection samples were not both contributed by any donor, so tracing of the source of pre-existing responses was limited. Small numbers of patients and of tested TCRs limited the study.

The library was produced with the immunoSEQ multiplex PCR assay. In the authors' own workflow: During preprocessing, nonproductive sequences were removed, along with CDR3s that did not begin with C, did not end with F or W, or were shorter than 7 amino acids. The MANAFEST web app identified antigen-specific clonotypes based on expansion compared with the reference and other culture wells. To be counted as positive, a clone had to show significant expansion compared with the reference culture, at an FDR below 0.05, in 2 of 3 replicate wells. To be called positive, a clone also had to show significant expansion compared with every other tandem well and an odds ratio greater than 5. Pairwise Levenshtein distance, computed with the stringdist R package after three terminal residues were trimmed from each end, was used as the measure of CDR3 homology. In TCRdb, the immuneACCESS table is reduced to in-frame sequences with V and J assigned. These tables do not hold every clone; where another copy was compared, an unresolved V gene accounts for under half, and the others remain unexplained. The V and J calls and clone size come from that table; D and trimming were worked out from the DNA. The sample table holds 20,000 to 25,000 clones, of which 76% were seen once. The ten largest clones take up more than 15% of the sample.

About this clone itself: Its antigen is still unknown. Base qualities are not at hand, and no much larger clone is one base apart.

CD4+ T cells from unexposed donors were collected before the COVID-19 pandemic (2011-2018). Following 10 days of culture, the EasySep CD4+ T cell isolation kit was used to isolate CD4+ T cells. Unexposed donor CD4+ T cells were tested for reactivity to SARS-CoV-2 S and N and four common cold coronavirus spike pools, as cell number allowed. Each well held approximately 2.1 million PBMCs cultured in IMDM containing approximately 5.4% human AB serum and about 9.4 IU/ml IL-2. Half of the culture medium was replaced with fresh IL-2-containing medium on days 3 and 7. In general, every peptide culture condition was set up in three replicate wells. Leukapheresis product for the unexposed donors was bought commercially. PBMCs were isolated from leukapheresis product or whole blood by Ficoll-Paque PLUS gradient centrifugation. PBMCs were either used fresh in the expansion assay or cryopreserved at -140 degrees C. The QIAamp Micro DNA Kit was used to extract genomic DNA from the CD4+ T cells.

V is shortened by 0 bases, J by 7 bases, and the region joining them spans 14 bases. The germline V gene encodes CDR1 SGHRS and CDR2 YFSETQ. The CDR3 contains 14 residues, cysteine and phenylalanine counted. Only CDR3 DNA is held: 42 bases, read in frame from base 1. The clonotype was recovered from a human donor in good health. The rearrangement joined TRBV5-1 to TRBJ2-7; the D gene is tentatively TRBD1 or TRBD2, each matching 5 bases. The sample comprised CD4+ T cells from PBMCs, cultured in vitro. The DNA reads as follows: TGCGCCAGCAGCTTGGCCGGGGCAGGTCAGGAGCAGTACTTC. Translated, it reads CASSLAGAGQEQYF. The full variable domain, with segments outside the CDR3 supplied by the reference TRBV5-1 and TRBJ2-7 proteins, appears as KAGVTQTPRYLIKTRGQQVTLSCSPISGHRSVSWYQQTPGQGLQFLFEYFSETQRNKGNFPGRFSGRQFSNSRSEMNVSTLELGDSALYLCASSLAGAGQEQYFGPGTRLTVT.